This T cell receptor beta chain comes out of a study of blood T cell repertoires in COVID-19. Under the authors' procedure: Amplified reference gene primers provided the basis for estimating nucleated cell counts. Sequenced by immunoSEQ multiplex PCR; TCRdb stores in-frame clones only, minus some. The V and J calls and clone size were taken over from that table, and D and trimming were inferred from the DNA. Among 200,000 to 250,000 clones listed, 75% to 90% were seen once. Germline CDR1 reads MNHEY; CDR2 reads SMNVEV (reference sequence). The CDR3 is made up of 15 amino acids. Unmatched junction bases numbered 12, after V lost 5 bases and J lost 6 bases.

The sample was peripheral blood. The receptor comes from a man aged 30-40 years with COVID-19, enrolled during active disease. This rearrangement joins TRBV27 to TRBJ1-1, with TRBD1 matching over 7 bases. CDR3 sequence: CASSRVPGQNAEAFF. Written as DNA, the CDR3 is TGTGCCAGCAGTAGAGTACCGGGACAGAATGCTGAAGCTTTCTTT.